This record looks at one TCR beta chain sequence and its context. This entry is derived from a study of T cell responses to AZD1222 COVID-19 vaccine. Germline V gives CDR1 LGHDT, CDR2 YNNKEL (reference sequence). V lost 1 base and J 0 bases, leaving 14 bases between the germline ends. The CDR3 contains 17 residues. The protocol was immunoSEQ multiplex PCR, while the TCRdb copy is restricted to in-frame clones and leaves out a portion. The table includes tens of thousands of clones, approximately 90% detected once. The specimen was peripheral blood, collected 28 days after the second AZD1222 dose. The V gene is TRBV3-1 (or the pseudogene TRBV3-2), the J gene TRBJ2-3, with D tentatively TRBD1 or TRBD2 (6 bases each). The sequence was obtained from an adult who received the AZD1222 COVID-19 vaccine. The CDR3 DNA reads as TGTGCCAGCAGCCAAGGGTGGGGGGCGCAGAGCACAGATACGCAGTATTTT. As protein: CASSQGWGAQSTDTQYF.